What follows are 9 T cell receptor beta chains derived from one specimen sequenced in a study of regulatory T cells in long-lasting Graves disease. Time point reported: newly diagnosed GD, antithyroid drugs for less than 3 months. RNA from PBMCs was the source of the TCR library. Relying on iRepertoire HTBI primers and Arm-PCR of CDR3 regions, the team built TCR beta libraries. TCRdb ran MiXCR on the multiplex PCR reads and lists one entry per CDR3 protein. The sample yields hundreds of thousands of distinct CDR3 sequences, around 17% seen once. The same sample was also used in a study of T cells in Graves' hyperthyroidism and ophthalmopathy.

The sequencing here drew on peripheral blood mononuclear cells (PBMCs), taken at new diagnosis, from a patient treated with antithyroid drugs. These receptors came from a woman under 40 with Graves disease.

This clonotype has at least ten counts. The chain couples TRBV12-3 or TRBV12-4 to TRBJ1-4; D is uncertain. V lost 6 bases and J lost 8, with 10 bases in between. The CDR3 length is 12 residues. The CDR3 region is CASSPRTEKLFF. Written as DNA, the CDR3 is TGTGCCAGCAGCCCACGGACGGAAAAACTGTTTTTT.

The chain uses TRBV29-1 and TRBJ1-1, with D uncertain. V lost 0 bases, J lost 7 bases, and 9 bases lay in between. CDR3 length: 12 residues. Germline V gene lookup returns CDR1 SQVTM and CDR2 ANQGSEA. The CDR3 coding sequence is TGCAGCGTTGAAGATCTCAGCGTTGAAGCTTTCTTT. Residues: CSVEDLSVEAFF. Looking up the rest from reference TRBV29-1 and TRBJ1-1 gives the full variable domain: SAVISQKPSRDICQRGTSLTIQCQVDSQVTMMFWYRQQPGQSLTLIATANQGSEATYESGFVIDKFPISRPNLTFSTLTVSNMSPEDSSIYLCSVEDLSVEAFFGQGTRLTVV.

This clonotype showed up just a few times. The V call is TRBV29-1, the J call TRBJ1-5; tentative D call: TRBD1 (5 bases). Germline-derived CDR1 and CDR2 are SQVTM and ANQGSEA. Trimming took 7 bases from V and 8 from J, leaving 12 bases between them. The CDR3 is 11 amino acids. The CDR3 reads CSAGVGEPQHF. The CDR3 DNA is TGCAGCGCGGGGGTGGGAGAGCCCCAGCATTTT.

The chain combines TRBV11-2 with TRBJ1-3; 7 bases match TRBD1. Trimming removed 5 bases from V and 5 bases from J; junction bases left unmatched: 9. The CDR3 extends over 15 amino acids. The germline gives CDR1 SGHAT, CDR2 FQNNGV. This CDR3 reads CASSPFTGDRNTIYF. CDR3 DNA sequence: TGTGCCAGCAGCCCCTTTACAGGGGACAGAAACACCATATATTTT.

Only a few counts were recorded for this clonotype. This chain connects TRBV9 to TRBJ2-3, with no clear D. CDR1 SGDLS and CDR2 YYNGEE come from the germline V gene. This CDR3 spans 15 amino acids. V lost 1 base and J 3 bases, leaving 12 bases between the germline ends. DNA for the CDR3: TGTGCCAGCAGCGTACGGCAGGTTTCGACAGATACGCAGTATTTT. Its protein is CASSVRQVSTDTQYF.

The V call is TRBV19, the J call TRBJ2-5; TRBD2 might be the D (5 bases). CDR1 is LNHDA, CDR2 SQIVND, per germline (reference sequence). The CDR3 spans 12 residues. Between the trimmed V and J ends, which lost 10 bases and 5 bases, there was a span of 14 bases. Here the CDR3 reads CATRGGRETQYF. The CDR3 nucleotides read TGTGCCACACGAGGAGGTCGGGAGACCCAGTACTTC.

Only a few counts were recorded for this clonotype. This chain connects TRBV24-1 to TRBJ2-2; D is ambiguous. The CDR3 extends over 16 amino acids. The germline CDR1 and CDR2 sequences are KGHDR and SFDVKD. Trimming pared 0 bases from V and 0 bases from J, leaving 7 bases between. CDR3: CATSDLGRSNTGELFF. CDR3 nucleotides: TGTGCCACCAGTGATTTGGGCCGGTCGAACACCGGGGAGCTGTTTTTT.

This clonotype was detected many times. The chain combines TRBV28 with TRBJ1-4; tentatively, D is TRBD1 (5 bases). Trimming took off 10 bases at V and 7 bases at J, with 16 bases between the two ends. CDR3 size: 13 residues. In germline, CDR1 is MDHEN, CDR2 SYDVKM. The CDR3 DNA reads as TGTGCCACCACAGACAGTGGGGTTGAAAAACTGTTTTTT. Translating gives CATTDSGVEKLFF.

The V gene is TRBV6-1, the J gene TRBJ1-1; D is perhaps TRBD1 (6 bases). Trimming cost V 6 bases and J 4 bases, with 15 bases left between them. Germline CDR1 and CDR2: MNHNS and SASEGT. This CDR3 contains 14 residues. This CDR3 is CASSLQGWATEAFF. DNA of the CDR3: TGTGCCAGCAGCCTACAGGGCTGGGCCACTGAAGCTTTCTTT.